These 13 T cell receptor beta chains share one sample of origin, sequenced in a study of blood T cell repertoires in COVID-19. Some clones are missing from TCRdb's copy, which holds only in-frame ones; the method was immunoSEQ multiplex PCR. Here the sample spans some 70,000 clones, around 80% being singletons. The specimen was peripheral blood. The receptors stem from a woman in her 50s with acute or convalescent COVID-19.

The CDR3 reads CASSLAIRGKGTGELFF. In nucleotides, the CDR3 is TGTGCCAGCAGCTTGGCTATACGCGGGAAAGGCACCGGGGAGCTGTTTTTT. The chain recombines TRBV5-4 with TRBJ2-2, with a weak D call TRBD2 (6 bases). V shed 0 bases and J shed 4 bases, with 16 bases lying between them. The V gene's germline CDR1 is SGHNT and CDR2 YYREEE (reference sequence). The CDR3 loop spans 17 amino acids.

Written as DNA, the CDR3 is TGTGCCAGCAGCTTACTCGGCGGGGAAGGCGGGGAGCTGTTTTTT. Translation gives CASSLLGGEGGELFF. V and J are TRBV7-6 and TRBJ2-2; tentatively, D is TRBD2 (6 bases). Trimming stripped 2 bases from V and 7 bases from J, with 14 bases between. This CDR3 has 15 amino acids. Germline CDR1 is SGHVS and CDR2 is FNYEAQ.

The J gene is TRBJ2-3, the V gene TRBV19; no clear D. Germline V gene data show CDR1 as LNHDA and CDR2 as SQIVND (reference sequence). With 0 bases removed from V and 0 bases from J, the gap between germline ends came to 7 bases. The CDR3 contains 15 residues. CDR3 DNA: TGTGCCAGTAGTATAGATGGCAGAAGCACAGATACGCAGTATTTT. It is translated as CASSIDGRSTDTQYF.

This clone was found a few times. The chain couples TRBV6-5 to TRBJ1-1; a possible D gene is TRBD1 (6 bases). The V and J ends lost 6 bases and 3 bases respectively, with 14 bases between them. The CDR3 has 14 amino acids. Germline loops: CDR1 MNHEY, CDR2 SVGAGI. The CDR3 here is CASSQRGGYTEAFF. CDR3 coding DNA: TGTGCCAGCAGCCAGAGGGGGGGCTACACTGAAGCTTTCTTT.

This chain links TRBV28 with TRBJ2-3; the D gene is possibly TRBD2 (5 bases). This CDR3 is built from 15 residues. Germline assignment: CDR1 MDHEN and CDR2 SYDVKM. The V gene lost 6 bases and the J gene lost 3 bases, with 16 bases spanning the gap. In DNA, the CDR3 is TGTGCCAGCAGCCTAATCGGGATTGAGACAGATACGCAGTATTTT. Translation: CASSLIGIETDTQYF.

Only a few counts were recorded for this clone. V is TRBV16 and J is TRBJ2-2; no definite D call. The CDR3 sequence is 15 residues long. V was clipped by 0 bases and J by 1 base, with 6 bases between them. The germline gives CDR1 KGHSY, CDR2 FQNENV. The CDR3, as DNA: TGTGCCAGCAGCCAATCGAGCCAGAACACCGGGGAGCTGTTTTTT. Its translation: CASSQSSQNTGELFF.

V usage is TRBV2 and J usage is TRBJ2-5; the D gene is possibly TRBD1 (6 bases). CDR1 SNHLY and CDR2 FYNNEI come from the germline V gene. Trimming left V 6 bases short and J 4 bases short, with 15 bases between. CDR3 length equals 14 residues. The CDR3 nucleotides read TGTGCCAGCAGCGGAACCGGACAGCCAGAGACCCAGTACTTC. Its translation: CASSGTGQPETQYF.

The CDR3 sequence is CGRQGAVEAFF. CDR3 nucleotides: TGCGGCAGACAGGGGGCTGTTGAAGCTTTCTTT. The chain combines TRBV20-1 with TRBJ1-1; 10 bases line up with TRBD1. The CDR3 loop spans 11 amino acids. Per the germline V gene, CDR1 is DFQATT and CDR2 is SNEGSKA (reference sequence).

This clone was seen more than once but under ten times. V gene TRBV7-2 combines with J gene TRBJ2-2, with D uncertain. V was cut by 4 bases and J by 5 bases, with 8 bases left in between. This CDR3 region has 13 residues. Germline CDR1 and CDR2: SGHTA and FQGNSA. The CDR3 DNA reads TGTGCCAGCAGCTGGAGTGGGACCGGGGAGCTGTTTTTT. Its translation: CASSWSGTGELFF.

The rearrangement links TRBV25-1 to TRBJ2-5, with TRBD2 matching 13 bases. Germline lookup yields CDR1 MGHDK and CDR2 SYGVNS. This CDR3 region has 17 residues. V gave up 2 bases and J gave up 3 bases; unmatched junction bases: 6. As DNA, the CDR3 is TGTGCCAGCAGTGAAAACCTGGGACTAGCGGGAAAAGAGACCCAGTACTTC. Its protein product is CASSENLGLAGKETQYF.

The V gene is TRBV5-1, the J gene TRBJ2-2; a weak D match, TRBD2 (5 bases). The CDR3 is 15 residues long. Germline loops: CDR1 SGHRS, CDR2 YFSETQ. Trimming removed 1 base at V and 1 base at J, with 8 bases between. CDR3 nucleotide sequence: TGCGCCAGCAGCTTGCGCGGAGGGAACACCGGGGAGCTGTTTTTT. It codes for CASSLRGGNTGELFF.

The genes are TRBV7-3 and TRBJ2-3; 9 bases match TRBD1. The V and J ends lost 2 bases and 1 base, in that order; junction bases with no gene match: 7. This CDR3 spans 17 amino acids. CDR1 is SGHTA, CDR2 FQGTGA, per germline. The CDR3 sequence: CASSLYLGQGGTDTQYF. In nucleotides, the CDR3 is TGTGCCAGCAGCTTATATTTGGGACAGGGAGGCACAGATACGCAGTATTTT.

This sequence joins TRBV7-3 and TRBJ2-1, with TRBD2 matching 11 bases. The V segment lost 5 bases and the J segment 7 bases; nucleotides outside the gene matches: 16. This CDR3 is built from 18 residues. The germline V gene has CDR1 SGHTA and CDR2 FQGTGA. The CDR3 region has the DNA TGTGCCAGCAGCGGGGGGACTAGCGGCACCCCCCGGGGGAATGAGCAGTTCTTC. Its protein is CASSGGTSGTPRGNEQFF.